This is a list of T cell receptor beta chains from one sample in a study of radiation and T cells in renal cell carcinoma. Assay used: immunoSEQ multiplex PCR; TCRdb lists only in-frame clones, some missing. The table has over 120,000 clones, approximately 86% seen once. The material was blood, obtained from a patient whose treatment included radiotherapy and nephrectomy. These receptors originate from a woman between 45 and 60 years old with renal cell carcinoma. CDR3s include the opening cysteine and the closing phenylalanine or tryptophan. Fields, in order: clone size, J gene, D gene, CDR3 length, V gene, CDR3 DNA, CDR3 protein. A D gene is named only where the DNA matches it firmly. Clone sizes are given selectively: once, few, many, or a class where the clone is expanded.

size: NA
J: TRBJ2-1
D: NA
length: 15
V: TRBV9
DNA: TGTGCCAGCAGCGTAGAAGCGGGTATTAACAATGAGCAGTTCTTC
CDR3: CASSVEAGINNEQFF

size: once
J: TRBJ1-1
D: NA
length: 13
V: TRBV6-5
DNA: TGTGCCAGCAGTTACTCAGGGTCACCTGAAGCTTTCTTT
CDR3: CASSYSGSPEAFF

size: NA
J: TRBJ2-7
D: TRBD1
length: 15
V: TRBV2
DNA: TGTGCCAGCAGAACCGGGACAGGGGGCTTCTCCGAGCAGTACTTC
CDR3: CASRTGTGGFSEQYF

size: NA
J: TRBJ2-7
D: NA
length: 13
V: TRBV10-3
DNA: TGTGCCATCAGTGGGCCGGGGGCCGGTGAGCAGTACTTC
CDR3: CAISGPGAGEQYF

size: NA
J: TRBJ2-7
D: TRBD2
length: 14
V: TRBV15
DNA: TGTGCCACCAGCAGAGGGCTAGCGGGAGGCGAGCAGTACTTC
CDR3: CATSRGLAGGEQYF

size: NA
J: TRBJ2-5
D: TRBD2
length: 14
V: TRBV10-3
DNA: TGTGCCATCAGGCGGAGACTAGCGCCAGAGACCCAGTACTTC
CDR3: CAIRRRLAPETQYF

size: NA
J: TRBJ1-4
D: NA
length: 14
V: TRBV6-5
DNA: TGTGCCAGCAGTTACTCGGGACTACGTGAAAAACTGTTTTTT
CDR3: CASSYSGLREKLFF

size: NA
J: TRBJ2-2
D: NA
length: 17
V: TRBV28
DNA: TGTGCCAGCACCTACAGACAGGCCTCCTGGGGTGCCGGGGAGCTGTTTTTT
CDR3: CASTYRQASWGAGELFF

size: once
J: TRBJ2-3
D: NA
length: 17
V: TRBV9
DNA: TGTGCCAGCAGCGCCTCCGGAGATCTCCTACTTGCAGATACGCAGTATTTT
CDR3: CASSASGDLLLADTQYF

size: NA
J: TRBJ1-2
D: NA
length: 18
V: TRBV5-6
DNA: TGTGCCAGCAGCTTGGGGGTCGGTAGGGCAGAAGCTAACTATGGCTACACCTTC
CDR3: CASSLGVGRAEANYGYTF

size: NA
J: TRBJ2-7
D: TRBD2
length: 20
V: TRBV28
DNA: TGTGCCAGCAGTTTCCACCCTCGTAGGGCTAGCGGGGAAGAAGCCTACGAGCAGTACTTC
CDR3: CASSFHPRRASGEEAYEQYF

size: once
J: TRBJ1-6
D: NA
length: 14
V: TRBV9
DNA: TGCGCCAGCAGCGTAGTTTTGGGGGGTTCACCCCTCCACTTT
CDR3: CASSVVLGGSPLHF

size: NA
J: TRBJ1-5
D: NA
length: 15
V: TRBV7-2
DNA: TGTGCCAGCAGCCTCTCGACAGGTCTGAATCAGCCCCAGCATTTT
CDR3: CASSLSTGLNQPQHF

size: NA
J: TRBJ1-3
D: NA
length: 17
V: TRBV30
DNA: TGTGCCTGGCGCCTAGTGGGTAGGGCGAACTCTGGAAACACCATATATTTT
CDR3: CAWRLVGRANSGNTIYF

size: NA
J: TRBJ2-5
D: TRBD1
length: 15
V: TRBV5-1
DNA: TGCGCCAGCAGCTTGGGGACAGGCAAACAAGAGACCCAGTACTTC
CDR3: CASSLGTGKQETQYF

size: NA
J: TRBJ2-1
D: NA
length: 14
V: TRBV7-2
DNA: TGTGCCAGCAGCTCGAGCGGGTCTTACAATGAGCAGTTCTTC
CDR3: CASSSSGSYNEQFF

size: NA
J: TRBJ2-1
D: TRBD1
length: 15
V: TRBV4-3
DNA: TGCGCCAGCAGTCCTGACAGGGCGTTCTACAATGAGCAGTTCTTC
CDR3: CASSPDRAFYNEQFF